This record looks at one T cell receptor (beta chain) sequence and its context. What it recognizes is unknown. TCRdb's table, derived via immunoSEQ multiplex PCR, lists solely in-frame clones and lacks some. The sample shows 25,000 to 30,000 clones, approximately 87% of them seen only once. The CDR3 loop spans 14 amino acids. Trimming stripped 3 bases from V and 4 bases from J, with 11 bases between. From germline, CDR1 is ENHRY and CDR2 SYGVKD. The data were taken from a study of PD-1 blockade in classical Hodgkin lymphoma. Study summary: Every 2 weeks, patients had 3 mg/kg nivolumab intravenously.

Study results and limitations: Newly diagnosed patients were reported to exhibit reduced baseline TCR diversity relative to healthy donors. Lower baseline TCR diversity marked trial partial responders and progressors.

With no exception, relapse followed autologous stem cell transplantation in all patients, and brentuximab vedotin exposure varied. Sequenced here: peripheral blood mononuclear cells (PBMCs), sampled before the second cycle of nivolumab. V and J are TRBV10-3 and TRBJ2-3, with a tentative D call TRBD1 (6 bases). The sequence derives from a human donor with classical Hodgkin lymphoma. The CDR3 loop reads CAISDGGIADTQYF. The CDR3, as DNA: TGTGCCATCAGTGATGGGGGCATCGCAGATACGCAGTATTTT.